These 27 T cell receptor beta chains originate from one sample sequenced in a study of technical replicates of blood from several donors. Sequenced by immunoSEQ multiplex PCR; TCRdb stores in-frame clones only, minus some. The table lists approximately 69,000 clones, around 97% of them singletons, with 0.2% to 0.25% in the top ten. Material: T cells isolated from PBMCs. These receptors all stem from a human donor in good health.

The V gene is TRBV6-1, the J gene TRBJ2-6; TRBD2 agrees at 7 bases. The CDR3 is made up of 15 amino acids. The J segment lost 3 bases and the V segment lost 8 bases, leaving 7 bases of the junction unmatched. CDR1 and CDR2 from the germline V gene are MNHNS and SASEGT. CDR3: CASAGGSVGANVLTF. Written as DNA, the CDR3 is TGTGCCAGCGCCGGGGGGTCTGTTGGGGCCAACGTCCTGACTTTC.

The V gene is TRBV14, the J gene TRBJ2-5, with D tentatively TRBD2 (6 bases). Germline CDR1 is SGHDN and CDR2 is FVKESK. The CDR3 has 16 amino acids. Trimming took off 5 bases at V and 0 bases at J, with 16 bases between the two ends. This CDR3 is CASSDLLGDYQETQYF. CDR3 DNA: TGTGCCAGCAGCGACCTTTTGGGGGACTACCAAGAGACCCAGTACTTC. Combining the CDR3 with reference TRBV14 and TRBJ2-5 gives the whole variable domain EAGVTQFPSHSVIEKGQTVTLRCDPISGHDNLYWYRRVMGKEIKFLLHFVKESKQDESGMPNNRFLAERTGGTYSTLKVQPAELEDSGVYFCASSDLLGDYQETQYFGPGTRLLVL.

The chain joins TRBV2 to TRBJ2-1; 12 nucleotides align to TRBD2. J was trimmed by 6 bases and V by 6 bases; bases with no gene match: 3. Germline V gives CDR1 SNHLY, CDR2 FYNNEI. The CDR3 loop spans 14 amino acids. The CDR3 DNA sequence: TGTGCCAGCAGGAGGACTAGCGGGGTCAATGAGCAGTTCTTC. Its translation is CASRRTSGVNEQFF.

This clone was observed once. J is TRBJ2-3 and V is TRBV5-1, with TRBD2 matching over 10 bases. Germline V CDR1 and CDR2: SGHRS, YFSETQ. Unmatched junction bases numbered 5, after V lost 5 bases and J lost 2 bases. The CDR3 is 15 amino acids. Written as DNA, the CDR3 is TGCGCCAGCAGATATAGCGGGGGGACCACAGATACGCAGTATTTT. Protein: CASRYSGGTTDTQYF. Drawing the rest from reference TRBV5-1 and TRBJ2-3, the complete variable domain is KAGVTQTPRYLIKTRGQQVTLSCSPISGHRSVSWYQQTPGQGLQFLFEYFSETQRNKGNFPGRFSGRQFSNSRSEMNVSTLELGDSALYLCASRYSGGTTDTQYFGPGTRLTVL.

In nucleotides, the CDR3 is TGCAGCGTTGAATCAGGGAACCAAGAGACCCAGTACTTC. Translating it yields CSVESGNQETQYF. The rearrangement joins TRBV29-1 to TRBJ2-5; D is possibly TRBD1 (5 bases). Trimming stripped 2 bases from V and 0 bases from J, with 7 bases between. Germline loops: CDR1 SQVTM, CDR2 ANQGSEA. There are 13 residues in the CDR3.

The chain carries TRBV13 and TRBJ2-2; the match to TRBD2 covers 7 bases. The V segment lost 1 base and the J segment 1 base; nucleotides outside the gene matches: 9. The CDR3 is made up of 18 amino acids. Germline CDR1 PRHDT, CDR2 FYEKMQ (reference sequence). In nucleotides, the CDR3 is TGTGCCAGCAGCTTAGACGGCGGGAGCCATCGGAACACCGGGGAGCTGTTTTTT. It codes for CASSLDGGSHRNTGELFF.

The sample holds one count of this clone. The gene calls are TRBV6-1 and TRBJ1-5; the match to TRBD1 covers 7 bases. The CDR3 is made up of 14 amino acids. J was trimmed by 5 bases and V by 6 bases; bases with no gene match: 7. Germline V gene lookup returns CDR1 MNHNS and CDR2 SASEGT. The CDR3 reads CASRGQVSYQPQHF. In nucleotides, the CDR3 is TGTGCCAGCAGAGGACAGGTCTCATATCAGCCCCAGCATTTT.

As DNA, the CDR3 is TGTGCCAGCAGCCACCCGTCCCTCCTGAACACTGAAGCTTTCTTT. It encodes CASSHPSLLNTEAFF. This chain connects TRBV16 to TRBJ1-1; the D is unclear. V was pared by 3 bases and J by 0 bases, with 11 bases between. Germline CDR1 is KGHSY and CDR2 is FQNENV. The CDR3 has 15 residues.

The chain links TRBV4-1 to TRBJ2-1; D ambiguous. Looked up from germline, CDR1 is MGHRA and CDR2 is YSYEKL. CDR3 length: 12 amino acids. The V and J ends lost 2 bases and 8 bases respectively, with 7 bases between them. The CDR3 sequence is CASSQSSDEQFF. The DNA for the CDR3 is TGCGCCAGCAGCCAATCCTCAGATGAGCAGTTCTTC.

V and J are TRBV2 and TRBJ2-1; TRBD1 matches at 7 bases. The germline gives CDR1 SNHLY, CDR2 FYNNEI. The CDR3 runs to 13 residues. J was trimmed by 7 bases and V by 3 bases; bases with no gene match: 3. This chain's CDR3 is CASSEDRMNEQFF. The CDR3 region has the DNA TGTGCCAGCAGTGAGGACAGGATGAATGAGCAGTTCTTC. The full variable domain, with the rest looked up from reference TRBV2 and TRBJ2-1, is EPEVTQTPSHQVTQMGQEVILRCVPISNHLYFYWYRQILGQKVEFLVSFYNNEISEKSEIFDDQFSVERPDGSNFTLKIRSTKLEDSAMYFCASSEDRMNEQFFGPGTRLTVL.

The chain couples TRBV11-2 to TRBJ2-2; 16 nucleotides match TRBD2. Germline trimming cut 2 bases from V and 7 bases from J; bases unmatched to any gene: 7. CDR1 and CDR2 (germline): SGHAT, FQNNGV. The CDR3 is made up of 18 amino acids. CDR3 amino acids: CASSLSGLAGGRGGELFF. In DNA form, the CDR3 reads TGTGCCAGCAGCTTATCGGGACTAGCGGGAGGGCGGGGCGGGGAGCTGTTTTTT.

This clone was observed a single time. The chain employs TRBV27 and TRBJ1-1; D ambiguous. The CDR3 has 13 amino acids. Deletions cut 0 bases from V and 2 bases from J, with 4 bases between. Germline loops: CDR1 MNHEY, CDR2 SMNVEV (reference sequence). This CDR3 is CASSLSANTEAFF. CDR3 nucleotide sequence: TGTGCCAGCAGTTTATCGGCCAACACTGAAGCTTTCTTT.

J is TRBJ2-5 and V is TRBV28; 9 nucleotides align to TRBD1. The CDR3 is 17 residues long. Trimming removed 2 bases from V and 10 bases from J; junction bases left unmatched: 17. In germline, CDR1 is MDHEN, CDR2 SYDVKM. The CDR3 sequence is CASSLTYRGRMDPHQYF. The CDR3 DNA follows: TGTGCCAGCAGTTTAACCTACAGGGGGCGAATGGACCCCCACCAGTACTTC.

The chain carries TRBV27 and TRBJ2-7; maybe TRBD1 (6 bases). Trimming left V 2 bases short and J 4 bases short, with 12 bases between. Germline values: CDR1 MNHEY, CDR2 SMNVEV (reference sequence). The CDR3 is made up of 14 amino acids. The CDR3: CASSLSGTIYEQYF. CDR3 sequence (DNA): TGTGCCAGCAGTTTAAGTGGGACAATATACGAGCAGTACTTC.

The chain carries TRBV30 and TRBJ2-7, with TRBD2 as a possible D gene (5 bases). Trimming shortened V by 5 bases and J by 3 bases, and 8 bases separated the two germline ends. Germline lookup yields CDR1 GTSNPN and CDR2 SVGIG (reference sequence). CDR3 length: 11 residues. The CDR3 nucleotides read TGTGCCTGGGGACGGGGCTACGAGCAGTACTTC. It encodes CAWGRGYEQYF.

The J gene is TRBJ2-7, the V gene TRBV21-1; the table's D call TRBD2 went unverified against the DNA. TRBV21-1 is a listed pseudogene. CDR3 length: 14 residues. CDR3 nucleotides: TGTGCCAGCAGCAAACGCGGGGGTAGTGGGGAGCAGTACTTC. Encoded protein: CASSKRGGSGEQYF.

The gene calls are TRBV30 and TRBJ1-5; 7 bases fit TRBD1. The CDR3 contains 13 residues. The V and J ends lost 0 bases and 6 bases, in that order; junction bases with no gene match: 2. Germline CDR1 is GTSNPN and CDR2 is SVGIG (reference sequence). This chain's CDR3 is CAWSVQGTQPQHF. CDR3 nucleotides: TGTGCCTGGAGTGTACAGGGGACTCAGCCCCAGCATTTT.

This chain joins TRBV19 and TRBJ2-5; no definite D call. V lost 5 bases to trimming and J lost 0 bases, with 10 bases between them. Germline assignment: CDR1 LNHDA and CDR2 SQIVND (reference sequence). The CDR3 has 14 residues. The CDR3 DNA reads TGTGCCAGTAGTCCAGGATCTTACCAAGAGACCCAGTACTTC. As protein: CASSPGSYQETQYF.

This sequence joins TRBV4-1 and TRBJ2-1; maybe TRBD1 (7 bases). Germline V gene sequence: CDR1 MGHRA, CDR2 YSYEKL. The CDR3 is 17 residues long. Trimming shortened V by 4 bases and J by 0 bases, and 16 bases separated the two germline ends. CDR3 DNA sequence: TGCGCCAGCAGCCTCGGGGGCCGGACAGGCTCCTACAATGAGCAGTTCTTC. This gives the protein CASSLGGRTGSYNEQFF.

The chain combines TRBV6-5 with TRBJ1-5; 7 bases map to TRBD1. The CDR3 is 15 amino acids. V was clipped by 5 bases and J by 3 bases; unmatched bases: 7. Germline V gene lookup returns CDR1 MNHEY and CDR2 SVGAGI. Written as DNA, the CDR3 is TGTGCCAGCAGTGCTCGGGGACAGTTCAATCAGCCCCAGCATTTT. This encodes CASSARGQFNQPQHF.

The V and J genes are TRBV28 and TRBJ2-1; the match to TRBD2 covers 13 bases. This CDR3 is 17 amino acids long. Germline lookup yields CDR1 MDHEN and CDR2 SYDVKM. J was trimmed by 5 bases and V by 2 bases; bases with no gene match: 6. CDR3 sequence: CASSLRTLAGGDNEQFF. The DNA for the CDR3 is TGTGCCAGCAGTTTAAGAACACTAGCGGGAGGGGACAATGAGCAGTTCTTC.

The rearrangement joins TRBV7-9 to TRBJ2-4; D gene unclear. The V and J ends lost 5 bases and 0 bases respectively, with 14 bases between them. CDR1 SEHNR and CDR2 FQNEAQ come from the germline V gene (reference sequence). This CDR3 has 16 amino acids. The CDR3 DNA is TGTGCCAGCAGCGCTACAGTGCCCTTAGCCAAAAACATTCAGTACTTC. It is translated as CASSATVPLAKNIQYF.

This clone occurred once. The CDR3 DNA follows: TGCGCCAGCAGCCAGCGTCCGGGACAGGGTGGGAAAAACTATGGCTACACCTTC. This codes for CASSQRPGQGGKNYGYTF. This rearrangement joins TRBV4-1 to TRBJ1-2; TRBD1 matches at 9 bases. The CDR3 spans 18 residues. J was trimmed by 2 bases and V by 3 bases; bases with no gene match: 13. Germline V CDR1 and CDR2: MGHRA, YSYEKL.

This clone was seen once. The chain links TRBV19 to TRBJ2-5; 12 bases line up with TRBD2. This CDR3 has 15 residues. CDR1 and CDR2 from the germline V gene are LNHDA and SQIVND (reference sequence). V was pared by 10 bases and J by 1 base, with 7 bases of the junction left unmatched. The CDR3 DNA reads TGTGCCACCTCTAGCGGGAGGGCCCGCCAAGAGACCCAGTACTTC. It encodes CATSSGRARQETQYF.

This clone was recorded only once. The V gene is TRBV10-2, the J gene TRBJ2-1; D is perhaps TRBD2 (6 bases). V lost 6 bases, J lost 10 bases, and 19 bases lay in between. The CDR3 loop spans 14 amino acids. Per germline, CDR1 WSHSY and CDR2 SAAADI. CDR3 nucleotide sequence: TGCGCCAGCAGGGGAGGCCCAGACTACGACGAGCAGTTCTTC. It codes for CASRGGPDYDEQFF.

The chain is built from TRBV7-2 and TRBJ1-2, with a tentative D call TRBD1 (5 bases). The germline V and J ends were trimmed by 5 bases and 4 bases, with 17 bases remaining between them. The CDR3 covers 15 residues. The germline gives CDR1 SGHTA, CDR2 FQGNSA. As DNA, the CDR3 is TGTGCCAGCAGCGTAGGGACGGAGGAATTCTATGGCTACACCTTC. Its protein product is CASSVGTEEFYGYTF.

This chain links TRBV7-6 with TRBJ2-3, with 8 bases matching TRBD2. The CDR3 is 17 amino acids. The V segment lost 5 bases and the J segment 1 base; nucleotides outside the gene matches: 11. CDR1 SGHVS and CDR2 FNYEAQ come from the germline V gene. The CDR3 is CASSQSPGGAGTDTQYF. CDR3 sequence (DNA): TGTGCCAGCAGCCAATCCCCCGGGGGGGCGGGCACAGATACGCAGTATTTT.